This T cell receptor beta chain originates from a study of T cell responses to AZD1222 COVID-19 vaccine (dated by TCRdb to the early 2020s). About the full investigation: AZD1222 recipients with second doses at about 4 weeks or about 12 weeks were pooled, because spike-specific TCR depth and breadth did not differ between schedules. Enrollment into the trials was organized by age into subgroups of 18-55, 56-69 and 70-plus years, and those subgroups contained roughly 150, 30 and 60 TCR-sequenced participants, respectively. TCR sequencing was performed for roughly 250 trial participants, of whom about 200 were given two doses of AZD1222 and around 25 were given two doses of MenACWY control vaccine. General findings and caveats noted by the study authors: In the small 56-69-year group, the increase in depth fell short of significance, most likely because of low power. CD4 TCRs associated with the vaccine covered the entire spike protein, and the dominant responses were in regions 160-218 and 743-854. Because no day 14 peak-response samples were available, the repertoires could be characterized only after the peak T cell response. Participants were mostly white British, with more females than males. The authors suggested clonal diversity may have been underestimated. After two AZD1222 doses, spike-specific TCR breadth and depth were significantly higher than at day 0 and than in MenACWY recipients. Reportedly, close to half of the unique spike-specific TCRs recognized epitopes lying outside the regions that are mutated in the B.1.351 and B.1.1.7 variants. Conclusions about previously exposed vaccinees are limited, since just 6 or 7 AZD1222 recipients were seropositive for SARS-CoV-2 at baseline.

A note on this clone: The specificity of this receptor is unknown. No much larger clone exists at a distance of one base, and base qualities are not known.

This specimen's time point label, interpreted: baseline before first vaccination. The vaccinee samples were drawn from two UK trials, COV001 and COV002, one of which was a single-blind randomized controlled phase 2/3 trial testing AZD1222 (ChAdOx1 nCoV-19) in healthy adults. Trial participant PBMC samples were collected at day 0 and day 28 after the second dose for TCRbeta chain sequencing. The CDR3 regions of human TCRbeta chains were analyzed by immunosequencing. Per the source publication's procedure: TCRs in the repertoires were compared against a reference library of SARS-CoV-2-specific TCRs that had been generated with the MIRA antigen-specificity platform. Breadth was defined as the fraction of unique TCRs that were SARS-CoV-2-associated. Depth was defined as the fraction of total T cells that were SARS-CoV-2-associated. Using the MIRA data, each spike-specific TCR was mapped to the spike region that the TCR reacts to and placed in a CD4 or CD8 class. Log10-transformed breadth and depth values were compared by one-way ANOVA with Sidak's multiple comparisons tests. Entries here come from immuneACCESS through TCRdb and include only in-frame sequences with V and J called. Some clones fail to appear in such tables; in the studies checked, an unresolved V gene covers under half of the shortfall, and the cause of the remainder is unknown. V and J calls plus clone size are reproduced from that table; the DNA served to infer D and trimming. Within this sample are roughly 130,000 clones, with around 90% of them counted one time only. The top ten hold 7.6% of the sample.

The sequenced sample was peripheral blood, obtained on day 0 of AZD1222 vaccination. The TCR was taken from an adult in good health.

The sequenced DNA is TGTGCCAGCAGTGATACTGGGCTAGCGGGCTACGAGCAGTACTTC. Its amino acids are CASSDTGLAGYEQYF. The chain is made from TRBV6-1 and TRBJ2-7; TRBD2 agrees with 8 junctional bases. CDR1 and CDR2 were assigned from the germline V gene as MNHNS and SASEGT. Measured from the cysteine to the phenylalanine, the CDR3 is 15 residues long. The kept DNA is CDR3 alone, 45 bases in frame from the first base. Trimming leaves V shorter by 3 bases and J shorter by 3 bases, with the junction holding 7 bases beyond the gene matches.